This T cell receptor (beta chain) was sequenced for a study of shared clonotypes between healthy human individuals. Study context: Three plates were used per donor for CD4 naive, three for CD4 memory, two for CD8 naive and one for CD8 memory. Study conclusions and caveats: About 5% of naive CD4 clonotypes were common to a few donors. All-four-donor shared clonotypes had higher generation probabilities than non-shared clonotypes did. Collection of samples was limited to blood; tissue repertoires likely differ.

The sample holds one count of this clone. What it binds is not known. This CDR3 spans 16 amino acids. V lost 1 base, J lost 8 bases, and 10 bases stayed unmatched. From germline, CDR1 is MDHEN and CDR2 SYDVKM. The data were produced by immunoSEQ multiplex PCR, yet TCRdb's version contains in-frame clones alone and is incomplete. The sample shows approximately 980,000 clones, 76% of them seen only once. The gene calls are TRBV28 and TRBJ2-3; 9 bases are a match to TRBD2. The material sequenced was memory CD4+ T cells sorted from blood. Subset meaning: CD45RA-negative fraction. This TCR derives from a man in his late teens or twenties in good health. In nucleotides, the CDR3 is TGTGCCAGCAGTTTATCGGCAGCGGGGGGCCAGGGTACGCAGTATTTT. It encodes CASSLSAAGGQGTQYF.